This T cell receptor beta chain was sequenced in a study of T cell responses to AZD1222 COVID-19 vaccine. Regarding the study as a whole: Close to half of all spike-specific TCRs reportedly target regions of the variants that are unmutated. The CD4 TCRs associated with vaccination extended across spike and predominated at 160-218 and 743-854. Repertoires were sampled only after the peak T cell response.

V lost 7 bases, J lost 3 bases, and 12 bases lay in between. Germline-derived CDR1 and CDR2 are MNHEY and SVGAGI. CDR3 length: 13 residues. Data came from immunoSEQ multiplex PCR; TCRdb stores just in-frame clones and leaves some out. The sample lists 150,000 to 200,000 clones; approximately 90% were seen once. This clone was counted only a few times. Its antigen is not known. This receptor was obtained from an adult in good health. The chain joins TRBV6-5 to TRBJ2-5; a possible D gene is TRBD1 (5 bases). The material was peripheral blood, obtained on day 0 of AZD1222 vaccination. CDR3 sequence reads: CASTQGMEETQYF. CDR3 DNA: TGTGCCAGCACTCAGGGAATGGAAGAGACCCAGTACTTC.